This TCR beta chain was documented in a study of cytomegalovirus exposure and HLA in healthy donors. Study-level results: Rare sequences made up most TCRs, while some public TCRs were found in many donors. Among immune exposure information, only CMV serostatus was available. Excluded: some indistinguishable V segments such as TRBV6-2 and TRBV6-3. Donors belonging to an Asian-associated ancestry cluster reportedly showed fewer N-insertions in productive TCRs than the approximately 670-donor mean, according to what a later analysis found.

Per germline, CDR1 SGHNT and CDR2 YYREEE (reference sequence). The CDR3 contains 13 residues. Comment on this clone: Its antigen is currently unknown. Germline and junction disagree at one end, which may indicate a read error. Other DNA sequences in the same sample also yield this CDR3.

Both 60 Vbeta primers and 13 Jbeta primers went into the PCR. TCRdb's table, derived via immunoSEQ multiplex PCR, lists solely in-frame clones and lacks some. This table holds roughly 150,000 clones, roughly 87% found once. This receptor was identified in a man aged 50 to 60 in good health and CMV-seropositive. The genes are TRBV5-4 and TRBJ2-5; 7 bases align to TRBD2. Sequencing was performed on PBMCs. The CDR3 sequence: CASSGLQTETQYF. CDR3 DNA: TGTGCCAGCTCGGGACTACAGACAGAGACCCAATACTTC.